The 13 T cell receptor beta chains listed next were all sequenced from one sample in a study of cytomegalovirus exposure and HLA in healthy donors. The PCR employed 60 Vbeta primers together with 13 Jbeta primers. The repertoire was sequenced with immunoSEQ multiplex PCR; TCRdb's copy has only in-frame clones and lacks some. The sample records about 120,000 clones, over 60% being singletons. The sequencing input was PBMCs. The receptors come from a middle-aged woman in good health and CMV-seropositive.

The chain is built from TRBV7-9 and TRBJ2-7, with D hard to call. Per germline, CDR1 SEHNR and CDR2 FQNEAQ (reference sequence). V lost 2 bases to trimming and J lost 4 bases, with 9 bases between them. This CDR3 is 13 amino acids long. CDR3 residues: CASSLRGLYEQYF. The CDR3 bases are TGTGCCAGCAGCTTACGAGGTCTGTACGAGCAGTACTTC.

The chain employs TRBV27 and TRBJ2-7; no reliable D call. Germline V lookup: CDR1 MNHEY, CDR2 SMNVEV (reference sequence). Deletions cut 5 bases from V and 7 bases from J, with 21 bases between. The CDR3 contains 15 residues. CDR3 sequence reads: CASSPPPDTSGEQYF. DNA for the CDR3: TGTGCCAGCAGTCCGCCCCCCGACACCTCTGGGGAGCAGTACTTC.

V and J are TRBV28 and TRBJ2-7, with D unclear. Germline CDR1 reads MDHEN; CDR2 reads SYDVKM. Trimming pared 5 bases from V and 0 bases from J, leaving 14 bases between. The CDR3 is 15 residues long. The CDR3 DNA reads as TGTGCCAGCAGTCGCCTTGTGACAAGCTCCTACGAGCAGTACTTC. This sequence encodes CASSRLVTSSYEQYF.

The chain links TRBV25-1 to TRBJ1-5, with D possibly TRBD1 on 5 matching bases. Germline V lookup: CDR1 MGHDK, CDR2 SYGVNS. V was trimmed by 4 bases and J by 4 bases, leaving 8 bases between them. The CDR3 has 13 residues. The CDR3 DNA sequence: TGTGCCAGCAGTGTGGGGGGAAATCAGCCCCAGCATTTT. Translated: CASSVGGNQPQHF.

The chain links TRBV1 to TRBJ2-1; TRBD2 is taken as the D call from the table, unchecked against the DNA. TRBV1 is a recognized pseudogene. The CDR3 totals 17 residues. In nucleotides, the CDR3 is TGCACCAGCAGCCATCATCAACTAGCGGGGGGCTACAATGAGCAGTTCTTC. Its translation is CTSSHHQLAGGYNEQFF.

This clone occurred once. The chain has TRBV11-3 and TRBJ2-3; perhaps TRBD2 as D (5 bases). CDR3 length: 13 residues. Germline V gives CDR1 SGHNT, CDR2 YENEEA. V was pared by 10 bases and J by 4 bases, with 15 bases between. The CDR3 spells CATGPRGSDTQYF. The DNA for the CDR3 is TGTGCCACCGGCCCTCGGGGATCAGATACGCAGTATTTT. Based on the CDR3 plus reference TRBV11-3 and TRBJ2-3, the full variable domain is EAGVVQSPRYKIIEKKQPVAFWCNPISGHNTLYWYLQNLGQGPELLIRYENEEAVDDSQLPKDRFSAERLKGVDSTLKIQPAELGDSAVYLCATGPRGSDTQYFGPGTRLTVL.

The V gene is TRBV27, the J gene TRBJ2-7, with 7 positions matching TRBD1. The trim removed 4 bases at V and 8 bases at J, leaving 11 bases unmatched. The CDR3 loop spans 14 amino acids. Per germline, CDR1 MNHEY and CDR2 SMNVEV (reference sequence). The CDR3 loop is CASSSPNRDRKQYF. CDR3 bases: TGTGCCAGCAGTTCCCCCAACCGGGACAGAAAGCAGTACTTC.

V gene TRBV11-2 combines with J gene TRBJ2-1, with D possibly TRBD2 on 5 matching bases. V was shortened by 0 bases and J by 8 bases, with 8 bases between the two germline ends. This CDR3 region has 13 residues. The germline V gene has CDR1 SGHAT and CDR2 FQNNGV. This CDR3 reads CASSLDGRDEQFF. The DNA of the CDR3 is TGTGCCAGCAGCTTAGATGGGCGGGATGAGCAGTTCTTC.

The chain recombines TRBV28 with TRBJ1-1; D is uncertain. The CDR3 consists of 15 residues. Germline V gives CDR1 MDHEN, CDR2 SYDVKM. Between the trimmed V and J ends, which lost 5 bases and 6 bases, there was a span of 19 bases. The CDR3 region is CASSTPQDYFAEAFF. The CDR3 DNA follows: TGTGCCAGCAGTACTCCCCAGGACTACTTCGCTGAAGCTTTCTTT.

The chain carries TRBV19 and TRBJ2-7, with TRBD1 as a possible D gene (6 bases). The CDR3 totals 13 residues. Trimming stripped 6 bases from V and 7 bases from J, with 16 bases between. Germline CDR1 and CDR2: LNHDA and SQIVND (reference sequence). This chain's CDR3 is CASSLDQGWEQYF. The CDR3 region has the DNA TGTGCCAGTAGCCTCGATCAGGGGTGGGAGCAGTACTTC.

The gene calls are TRBV11-2 and TRBJ2-5; D gene unclear. CDR1 SGHAT and CDR2 FQNNGV come from the germline V gene. The CDR3 contains 12 residues. V dropped 5 bases and J dropped 7 bases, with 11 bases sitting between them. The CDR3 DNA is TGTGCCAGCAGCCCCATCGGCGGGACCCAGTACTTC. It is translated as CASSPIGGTQYF.

The gene calls are TRBV2 and TRBJ1-6, with 7 positions matching TRBD1. This CDR3 is 17 amino acids long. Germline CDR1 SNHLY, CDR2 FYNNEI. V lost 5 bases to trimming and J lost 5 bases; unmatched junction nucleotides: 12. The CDR3 loop is CASSLLLRQGNNSPLHF. In DNA, the CDR3 is TGTGCCAGCAGTCTGCTCCTCCGACAGGGCAATAATTCACCCCTCCACTTT.

The V call is TRBV21-1, the J call TRBJ2-1; TRBD2, the table's D call, lacks a check against the DNA. TRBV21-1 is an annotated pseudogene. This CDR3 is 18 amino acids long. The CDR3 bases are TGTGCCAGCAGCAATTTAGGCGGGAGGGCCCAAGTCTACAATGAGCAGTTCTTC. It specifies CASSNLGGRAQVYNEQFF.